Shown below are 20 T cell receptor beta chains from a single sample sequenced in a study of blood T cells in healthy people across ages. The authors ran a second PCR of roughly 6 to 12 cycles using a sample-barcoded 5' primer and a J-beta primer mix. TCRdb re-called the 5' RACE reads through MiXCR, storing one row per CDR3 protein. This sample has 1.5 million or so distinct CDR3 sequences, with 42% found just once. What was sequenced was blood. The receptors were sampled from a woman under 30 in good health.

The V call is TRBV6-1, the J call TRBJ2-7; the D gene is possibly TRBD1 (5 bases). Germline lookup yields CDR1 MNHNS and CDR2 SASEGT. V lost 9 bases, J lost 2 bases, and 11 bases lay in between. CDR3 length equals 12 residues. The CDR3 is CARPDKPYEQYF. In DNA form, the CDR3 reads TGTGCCAGACCGGACAAACCCTACGAGCAGTACTTC.

This clonotype was detected only once. The rearrangement links TRBV7-3 to TRBJ2-1, with D possibly being TRBD1 (5 bases). The germline CDR1 and CDR2 sequences are SGHTA and FQGTGA. Trimming took off 2 bases at V and 3 bases at J, with 14 bases between the two ends. CDR3 size: 16 residues. This chain's CDR3 is CASSLLGRAIYNEQFF. CDR3 DNA sequence: TGTGCCAGCAGCTTACTTGGCAGGGCAATCTACAATGAGCAGTTCTTC.

The chain carries TRBV3-1 and TRBJ2-5, with TRBD2 matching over 7 bases. Per germline, CDR1 LGHDT and CDR2 YNNKEL (reference sequence). The CDR3 length is 16 residues. With 0 bases clipped from V and 6 bases from J, the junction kept 10 bases outside the gene matches. CDR3 DNA sequence: TGTGCCAGCAGCCAAGATACTAGCGTGGTGATGAAGACCCAGTACTTC. This sequence encodes CASSQDTSVVMKTQYF.

This clonotype was observed a few times. This chain links TRBV7-6 with TRBJ2-7; D remains unclear. The germline V gene has CDR1 SGHVS and CDR2 FNYEAQ. Trimming stripped 0 bases from V and 10 bases from J, with 13 bases between. The CDR3 extends over 13 amino acids. CDR3 amino acids: CASSLAQDPPQYF. The CDR3 nucleotides are TGTGCCAGCAGCTTAGCGCAGGACCCCCCCCAGTACTTC.

The chain employs TRBV6-5 and TRBJ2-7; TRBD1 matches at 8 bases. This CDR3 is 15 amino acids long. V lost 2 bases to trimming and J lost 0 bases; unmatched junction nucleotides: 3. Per the germline V gene, CDR1 is MNHEY and CDR2 is SVGAGI. CDR3 protein: CASSYGTGHSYEQYF. In DNA, the CDR3 is TGTGCCAGCAGTTACGGGACAGGACACTCCTACGAGCAGTACTTC.

This clonotype was seen a few times. This sequence joins TRBV7-8 and TRBJ2-7; D is unclear. Trimming took off 5 bases at V and 5 bases at J, with 13 bases between the two ends. CDR3 length: 13 amino acids. Germline CDR1 and CDR2: SGHVS and FQNEAQ. This CDR3 reads CASSALGWHEQYF. CDR3 DNA sequence: TGTGCCAGCAGCGCTCTGGGGTGGCACGAGCAGTACTTC.

This clonotype has a handful of counts. The chain combines TRBV6-5 with TRBJ1-5; no definite D call. Trimming took 10 bases from V and 3 from J, leaving 19 bases between them. The CDR3 loop spans 15 amino acids. Germline lookup yields CDR1 MNHEY and CDR2 SVGAGI. The CDR3 DNA reads as TGTGCCACTAAGGGCGGCTCGGGCGTCAATCAGCCCCAGCATTTT. Translation: CATKGGSGVNQPQHF.

The genes are TRBV20-1 and TRBJ2-4, with TRBD1 identical over 7 bases. The germline V gene has CDR1 DFQATT and CDR2 SNEGSKA (reference sequence). CDR3 length equals 12 residues. V gave up 5 bases and J gave up 10 bases; unmatched junction bases: 8. DNA for the CDR3: TGCAGTGCTCCCGCCCCGGGACAGATTCAGTACTTC. It specifies CSAPAPGQIQYF.

The genes are TRBV10-2 and TRBJ2-7; TRBD1 agrees at 11 bases. J lost 7 bases, V lost 4 bases, and 6 bases had no gene match. Germline assignment: CDR1 WSHSY and CDR2 SAAADI. The CDR3 runs 14 residues. CDR3 sequence (DNA): TGCGCCAGCAGTGTAGGACAGGGGGCGTGGGAGCAGTACTTC. Translation: CASSVGQGAWEQYF.

The chain has TRBV5-1 and TRBJ2-1; tentative D call: TRBD1 (5 bases). This CDR3 comprises 12 residues. The V gene lost 4 bases and the J gene lost 9 bases, with 11 bases spanning the gap. The germline V gene has CDR1 SGHRS and CDR2 YFSETQ. The CDR3 nucleotides read TGCGCCAGCAGCCCCGCCCAGGGTGAGCAGTTCTTC. Amino acid sequence: CASSPAQGEQFF.

The V call is TRBV11-1, the J call TRBJ2-3, with D possibly matching TRBD2 (6 bases). The CDR3 consists of 17 residues. Germline-derived CDR1 and CDR2 are SGHAT and FQDESV (reference sequence). Trimming took 5 bases from V and 0 from J, leaving 18 bases between them. CDR3 bases: TGTGCCAGCAGCCCGCCCGGTGCGGGAATAAGCACAGATACGCAGTATTTT. Translating it yields CASSPPGAGISTDTQYF.

The J gene is TRBJ1-1, the V gene TRBV5-5, with TRBD1 as a possible D gene (5 bases). V lost 0 bases and J 3 bases, leaving 15 bases between the germline ends. Germline V gene data show CDR1 as SGHKS and CDR2 as YYEKEE (reference sequence). The CDR3 spans 16 residues. The CDR3 loop is CASSLAVDSTYTEAFF. CDR3 in DNA: TGTGCCAGCAGCTTGGCCGTCGACAGTACGTACACTGAAGCTTTCTTT.

The chain uses TRBV27 and TRBJ2-1, with TRBD2 identical over 9 bases. The CDR3 extends over 15 amino acids. The junction had 3 bases not matched to a gene; V was cut back by 6 bases and J by 0 bases. Germline V gives CDR1 MNHEY, CDR2 SMNVEV (reference sequence). This CDR3 reads CASSRTSDSYNEQFF. The CDR3 DNA reads as TGTGCCAGCAGCCGGACTAGCGACTCCTACAATGAGCAGTTCTTC.

The table lists this clonotype with a few counts. The chain combines TRBV4-2 with TRBJ2-1; 9 bases map to TRBD2. J was trimmed by 6 bases and V by 6 bases; bases with no gene match: 9. There are 15 residues in the CDR3. The germline V gene encodes CDR1 LGHNA and CDR2 YNFKEQ. The CDR3 DNA follows: TGTGCCAGCAGTAACCTAGCGGGGACCAGCAATGAGCAGTTCTTC. This encodes CASSNLAGTSNEQFF.

The rearrangement joins TRBV19 to TRBJ1-2; TRBD1 matches 7 bases. J lost 2 bases, V lost 4 bases, and 4 bases had no gene match. This CDR3 is 14 amino acids long. CDR1 is LNHDA and CDR2 is SQIVND in the germline V gene (reference sequence). As DNA, the CDR3 is TGTGCCAGTAGTACACAGACAGGGAACTATGGCTACACCTTC. It yields the protein CASSTQTGNYGYTF.

In regard to this clonotype: Sequence at one end of the junction differs from germline and may be a read error. The rearrangement uses TRBV7-7 and TRBJ2-5; D is undetermined. The germline gives CDR1 SSHAT, CDR2 FNYEAQ (reference sequence). This CDR3 spans 12 amino acids. CDR3 in DNA: TGTGCTAGCAGCTTAATAACTGAGACCCAGTACTTC. It translates to CASSLITETQYF.

This clonotype came up many times. The gene calls are TRBV4-1 and TRBJ2-7, with TRBD1 as a possible D gene (5 bases). The germline gives CDR1 MGHRA, CDR2 YSYEKL. Trimming cost V 3 bases and J 3 bases, with 9 bases left between them. The CDR3 runs to 13 residues. The DNA of the CDR3 is TGCGCCAGCAGCCACTCCCAGGGCTACGAGCAGTACTTC. This translates into CASSHSQGYEQYF.

The rearrangement uses TRBV30 and TRBJ2-5; D gene unclear. The CDR3 has 14 amino acids. Deletions cut 0 bases from V and 11 bases from J, with 19 bases between. The V gene's germline CDR1 is GTSNPN and CDR2 SVGIG (reference sequence). The DNA for the CDR3 is TGTGCCTGGAGTGTACAAGGCGGATACAATGAGCAGTACTTC. It is translated as CAWSVQGGYNEQYF.

CDR3 loop: CAIPRGPGDAWNTEAFF. The DNA for the CDR3 is TGTGCCATCCCCAGGGGGCCTGGGGATGCGTGGAACACTGAAGCTTTCTTT. The rearrangement joins TRBV6-1 to TRBJ1-1; 8 bases fit TRBD1. Trimming removed 10 bases from V and 1 base from J; junction bases left unmatched: 17. The CDR3 runs 17 residues. Germline V gene data show CDR1 as MNHNS and CDR2 as SASEGT.

V usage is TRBV14 and J usage is TRBJ1-2; D is perhaps TRBD1 (6 bases). The germline CDR1 and CDR2 sequences are SGHDN and FVKESK. CDR3 size: 15 residues. Trimming pared 0 bases from V and 4 bases from J, leaving 12 bases between. For the CDR3, the DNA is TGTGCCAGCAGCCAAGACCACAGGGATTCCTATGGCTACACCTTC. Translating it yields CASSQDHRDSYGYTF.